This T cell receptor (beta chain) emerged from a study of T cells after yellow fever vaccination (dated by TCRdb to 2018 to 2020). The study in broad terms: Libraries from fractions with low cell numbers were prepared with the SMART-Seq v4 Ultra Low Input RNA kit. To follow T-cell clones before and after both primary and booster YFV17D yellow fever vaccination, bulk TCR alpha and beta repertoires underwent longitudinal sequencing. Two healthy male donors, one aged 18 to 30 and one aged 30 to 40 years, made up the cohort. Blood was drawn at multiple timepoints before and after primary and secondary immunization, with bulk PBMC replicates and cell subsets isolated.

TCR cDNA was made using 5'RACE template switching, a step that added a universal primer site and unique molecular identifiers. cDNA synthesis was primed from both the TCR alpha and TCR beta constant segments. Library amplification used two PCR steps, and the second PCR step added sample barcodes and sequencing adapters. Sequencing of the libraries was done on either Illumina HiSeq 2500 (2x100 bp) or NovaSeq (2x150 bp). Processing in the source paper ran as follows. Reads were demultiplexed and collapsed into UMI consensus sequences with MIGEC, and V(D)J alignment was performed with MiXCR. Using edgeR on replicate PBMC samples, clonotypes were called vaccine-responding if FDR was below 0.01 and the log2 fold change was above 5 up to day 15. Each bulk clonotype was labeled CD4 or CD8 based on which sequenced repertoire, CD4 or CD8, contained the clonotype at higher abundance. In TCRdb, the public reads were trimmed at Q25 with fastp and aligned with MiXCR, with productive beta chains retained. Under each unique CDR3 protein, matching rows form one entry showing the most common genes and DNA. The V and J calls here are based on TCRdb, not the publication. Across this sample there are under 550,000 distinct CDR3 sequences, with roughly a fifth seen only once. The ten most abundant clones make up about a sixth of the sample.

Overall study results and their limits: Because only a couple of donors were included in the study, the extent to which the findings can be generalized is limited. A small fraction of clonotypes appeared in both the CD4 and CD8 compartments, likely as a result of convergent recombination. The secondary T-cell response was found to be weaker but faster than the primary response, with a peak reached on day 5 rather than on day 15. Because abundant contaminating clonotypes from the bulk population could be contained in FACS-sorted repertoires, computational filtering was required. Most clones expanded after primary vaccination (approximately 96% of CD4 and roughly 91% of CD8) were re-detected after the booster, suggesting that broad memory maintenance occurred.

The CDR3 contains 14 residues, cysteine and phenylalanine counted. Only CDR3 DNA is held: 42 bases, read in frame from base 1. Between the V and J ends, shortened by 3 bases and 1 base respectively, the junction contains 10 bases. The CDR1 and CDR2 encoded by the germline V gene are SGHTA and FQGNSA. Comments on this clonotype: What antigen it recognizes has not been identified. Qualities for individual bases were not recorded, and no much larger clone is one base off.

Read against the paper, the sample's treatment or condition label means: live attenuated yellow fever vaccine strain. Two biological replicates of bulk PBMCs were collected at each blood-draw timepoint. PBMCs were isolated from peripheral blood using a standard Ficoll-Paque protocol. TriZol was used to extract RNA from bulk PBMCs, from CD4 and CD8 fractions, and from dextramer-positive and dextramer-negative fractions. The input for sequencing was PBMCs, taken roughly 20 days after the first yellow fever vaccination. The receptor's source is a man aged 18 to 29 who received the YFV17D yellow fever vaccine. Rearrangement joined TRBV7-2 to TRBJ2-7; the D segment cannot be called with confidence. The CDR3 region reads CASSFGAISYEQYF. The nucleotides read TGTGCCAGCAGCTTTGGAGCAATTTCCTACGAGCAGTACTTC.